The next 29 T cell receptor beta chains were all read from a single sample in a study of CD8 T cells in ankylosing spondylitis. TCRdb processed the 5' RACE reads anew with MiXCR; each CDR3 protein has one entry. Here the sample spans around 210,000 distinct CDR3 sequences, under 8.5% being singletons. The specimen was blood, either unsorted or a sorted T cell fraction (not recorded which). The source of these receptors is a female donor with ankylosing spondylitis or in good health (not recorded which).

This clonotype was seen many times. This chain links TRBV5-5 with TRBJ2-1; TRBD2 matches 8 bases. The CDR3 has 16 amino acids. The V segment lost 4 bases and the J segment 8 bases; nucleotides outside the gene matches: 14. Germline loops: CDR1 SGHKS, CDR2 YYEKEE (reference sequence). As DNA, the CDR3 is TGTGCCAGCAGCCCGGGTCTTAGCGGGACCGGGGATGAGCAGTTCTTC. The encoded protein is CASSPGLSGTGDEQFF.

This clonotype was detected ten times or more. The chain is built from TRBV6-1 and TRBJ1-6; D possibly corresponds to TRBD1 (6 bases). In germline, CDR1 is MNHNS, CDR2 SASEGT. The CDR3 covers 12 residues. V lost 6 bases and J lost 9, with 9 bases in between. CDR3 protein: CASSEGVSPLHF. The CDR3 region has the DNA TGTGCCAGCAGCGAGGGGGTTTCACCCCTCCACTTT.

This clonotype was observed at least ten times. The chain recombines TRBV7-6 with TRBJ2-5; D not resolved. Germline V gives CDR1 SGHVS, CDR2 FNYEAQ. V lost 4 bases and J 4 bases, leaving 4 bases between the germline ends. CDR3 size: 11 residues. CDR3 nucleotides: TGTGCCAGCAGCTCCTCAGAGACCCAGTACTTC. Encoded protein: CASSSSETQYF.

This clonotype was seen at least ten times. The chain employs TRBV11-2 and TRBJ2-4; 11 bases map to TRBD1. The CDR3 is made up of 13 amino acids. With 4 bases clipped from V and 13 bases from J, the junction kept 6 bases outside the gene matches. CDR1 is SGHAT and CDR2 is FQNNGV in the germline V gene. CDR3 region: CASSWDRGIEQYF. CDR3 in DNA: TGTGCCAGCAGCTGGGACAGGGGGATCGAACAGTACTTC.

This chain uses TRBV18 with TRBJ2-7; 8 bases map to TRBD1. The CDR3 is 17 amino acids. Trimming took 0 bases from V and 8 from J; bases not matched to a gene: 15. The germline gives CDR1 KGHSH, CDR2 LQKENI. The CDR3 here is CASSPPTGQGRTTKQYF. CDR3 in DNA: TGTGCCAGCTCACCACCCACTGGACAGGGAAGGACTACGAAGCAGTACTTC.

The table lists this clonotype with a few counts. The chain is built from TRBV11-2 and TRBJ2-1; 11 nucleotides line up with TRBD1. J was trimmed by 6 bases and V by 2 bases; bases with no gene match: 12. The CDR3 contains 18 residues. Germline lookup yields CDR1 SGHAT and CDR2 FQNNGV. This chain's CDR3 is CASSLRSRTGGSGNEQFF. The CDR3 DNA reads as TGTGCCAGCAGCTTAAGGTCCCGGACAGGGGGCTCAGGCAATGAGCAGTTCTTC.

This clonotype was counted many times. The chain joins TRBV20-1 to TRBJ1-2; D gene unclear. Germline CDR1 is DFQATT and CDR2 is SNEGSKA (reference sequence). This CDR3 has 10 residues. Trimming took off 5 bases at V and 8 bases at J, with 9 bases between the two ends. The CDR3 is CSAWYGGYTF. The CDR3 nucleotides read TGCAGTGCTTGGTACGGGGGCTACACCTTC.

This clonotype was found many times. A read error may produce the germline difference seen at one junction end. V and J are TRBV6-5 and TRBJ2-7; TRBD1 aligns across 7 bases. The CDR3 extends over 12 amino acids. The germline V gene has CDR1 MNHEY and CDR2 SVGAGI. CDR3: CASWDSAYAQYF. In DNA, the CDR3 is TGTGCCAGCTGGGACAGCGCCTACGCGCAGTACTTC.

This clonotype was counted many times. V gene TRBV27 combines with J gene TRBJ2-2, with D unclear. CDR1 is MNHEY and CDR2 is SMNVEV in the germline V gene (reference sequence). This CDR3 contains 13 residues. Trimming pared 4 bases from V and 3 bases from J, leaving 6 bases between. DNA of the CDR3: TGTGCCAGCAGTTCCCTCGACACCGGGGAGCTGTTTTTT. This codes for CASSSLDTGELFF.

This clonotype came up many times. The chain joins TRBV2 to TRBJ2-5; 7 bases align to TRBD2. The CDR3 is made up of 14 amino acids. V lost 2 bases and J lost 4; bases outside the gene matches: 4. Germline V gene lookup returns CDR1 SNHLY and CDR2 FYNNEI. In DNA, the CDR3 is TGTGCCAGCAGTGAACGGGGGAGGGGAGAGACCCAGTACTTC. It yields the protein CASSERGRGETQYF.

This clonotype was detected ten times or more. The chain is built from TRBV29-1 and TRBJ2-5, with D maybe TRBD1 (6 bases). CDR3 size: 16 residues. Trimming cost V 4 bases and J 4 bases, with 22 bases left between them. The V gene's germline CDR1 is SQVTM and CDR2 ANQGSEA. This CDR3 is CSVALAPRGPGETQYF. CDR3 coding DNA: TGCAGCGTTGCCCTGGCGCCCAGGGGACCTGGAGAGACCCAGTACTTC.

This clonotype was seen many times. CDR3 region: CASSLGGQGNYGYTF. CDR3 DNA sequence: TGTGCCAGCAGCTTGGGGGGACAGGGGAACTATGGCTACACCTTC. The rearrangement links TRBV7-2 to TRBJ1-2; TRBD1 agrees at 10 bases. The germline gives CDR1 SGHTA, CDR2 FQGNSA. The V segment lost 3 bases and the J segment 2 bases; nucleotides outside the gene matches: 3. This CDR3 spans 15 amino acids.

The table lists this clonotype with many counts. The V gene is TRBV20-1, the J gene TRBJ2-3, with 7 positions matching TRBD2. Germline V gene sequence: CDR1 DFQATT, CDR2 SNEGSKA (reference sequence). The CDR3 totals 19 residues. V shed 0 bases and J 0 bases; nucleotides not matched to a gene: 15. The CDR3 sequence is CSARENRASGQLSTDTQYF. CDR3 bases: TGCAGTGCTAGAGAAAATCGAGCTAGCGGCCAGTTGAGCACAGATACGCAGTATTTT.

This clonotype was recorded once. The chain uses TRBV20-1 and TRBJ1-1, with unresolved D. Germline CDR1 DFQATT, CDR2 SNEGSKA (reference sequence). V was trimmed by 6 bases and J by 1 base, leaving 15 bases between them. The CDR3 is 14 residues long. The CDR3 DNA sequence: TGCAGTGCAAGACCCTTACGGAGGAACACTGAAGCTTTCTTT. This sequence encodes CSARPLRRNTEAFF.

This clonotype was counted at least ten times. This rearrangement joins TRBV5-6 to TRBJ2-1; D is uncertain. The CDR3 covers 13 residues. The germline V and J ends were trimmed by 2 bases and 9 bases, with 12 bases remaining between them. CDR1 is SGHDT, CDR2 YYEEEE, per germline. CDR3 residues: CASSFVEMREQFF. DNA of the CDR3: TGTGCCAGCAGCTTTGTCGAGATGCGTGAGCAGTTCTTC.

In this sample, this clonotype turned up many times. V and J are TRBV15 and TRBJ2-3; no firm D call. Deletions cut 0 bases from V and 0 bases from J, with 7 bases between. CDR1 LNHNV and CDR2 YYDKDF come from the germline V gene (reference sequence). CDR3 length: 15 amino acids. The CDR3 DNA reads as TGTGCCACCAGCAGAGATCGCGAGAGCACAGATACGCAGTATTTT. Translated, it gives CATSRDRESTDTQYF.

This clonotype came up a few times. The CDR3 protein is CASSQDLGEAADTQYF. The DNA of the CDR3 is TGCGCCAGCAGCCAAGATCTCGGGGAGGCGGCAGATACGCAGTATTTT. The chain uses TRBV4-3 and TRBJ2-3, with a weak D call TRBD2 (6 bases). The ends were cut back, 0 bases at V and 4 bases at J, with 14 bases in the middle. The V gene's germline CDR1 is LGHNA and CDR2 YSLEER. The CDR3 loop spans 16 amino acids.

This clonotype showed up just a few times. The chain recombines TRBV7-9 with TRBJ1-3, with 11 bases matching TRBD1. In germline, CDR1 is SEHNR, CDR2 FQNEAQ (reference sequence). The CDR3 sequence is 15 residues long. The V and J ends lost 4 bases and 4 bases, in that order; junction bases with no gene match: 3. CDR3 coding DNA: TGTGCCAGCAGCTCGGGACAGGGGGACGGAAACACCATATATTTT. This gives the protein CASSSGQGDGNTIYF.

This clonotype was detected many times. This chain links TRBV12-3 or TRBV12-4 with TRBJ1-2; possibly TRBD1 for D (6 bases). V lost 6 bases and J 8 bases, leaving 16 bases between the germline ends. The CDR3 is 13 residues long. DNA for the CDR3: TGTGCCAGCAGCCCGCCCCAGGGGCTCGGCTACACCTTC. This codes for CASSPPQGLGYTF.

This clonotype was detected ten times or more. This sequence joins TRBV4-3 and TRBJ2-7; D is unresolved. Per germline, CDR1 LGHNA and CDR2 YSLEER. The CDR3 has 14 amino acids. Trimming stripped 1 base from V and 4 bases from J, with 11 bases between. The CDR3 region has the DNA TGCGCCAGCAGCCAAGGTGTTGGAGCGTACGAGCAGTACTTC. Translation gives CASSQGVGAYEQYF.

This clonotype occurred many times. V gene TRBV6-4 combines with J gene TRBJ2-1; 11 nucleotides align to TRBD2. The germline V gene encodes CDR1 MRHNA and CDR2 SNTAGT. Trimming took 4 bases from V and 2 from J; bases not matched to a gene: 10. The CDR3 runs to 18 residues. DNA of the CDR3: TGTGCCAGCAGTGCCCTTGCCTATAGCGGGAGGGCCTACAATGAGCAGTTCTTC. Translating gives CASSALAYSGRAYNEQFF.

This clonotype appeared many times. The V and J genes are TRBV5-1 and TRBJ2-1; weak D call: TRBD2 (6 bases). The ends were cut back, 1 base at V and 5 bases at J, with 19 bases in the middle. In germline, CDR1 is SGHRS, CDR2 YFSETQ. CDR3 length equals 17 residues. CDR3 in DNA: TGCGCCAGCAGCTTGACGGGCTTCGGAGGGACCCACAATGAGCAGTTCTTC. As protein: CASSLTGFGGTHNEQFF. Drawing the rest from reference TRBV5-1 and TRBJ2-1, the complete variable domain is KAGVTQTPRYLIKTRGQQVTLSCSPISGHRSVSWYQQTPGQGLQFLFEYFSETQRNKGNFPGRFSGRQFSNSRSEMNVSTLELGDSALYLCASSLTGFGGTHNEQFFGPGTRLTVL.

This clonotype appeared many times. The chain couples TRBV7-9 to TRBJ2-3; no firm D call. Trimming left V 6 bases short and J 4 bases short, with 8 bases between. This CDR3 has 12 residues. CDR1 and CDR2 from the germline V gene are SEHNR and FQNEAQ (reference sequence). Written as DNA, the CDR3 is TGTGCCAGCAGTTCGTCGGCAGATACGCAGTATTTT. Protein sequence: CASSSSADTQYF.

In this sample, this clonotype turned up many times. The chain recombines TRBV5-6 with TRBJ2-7, with D possibly being TRBD1 (6 bases). CDR3 length: 16 residues. Germline CDR1 SGHDT, CDR2 YYEEEE. V gave up 2 bases and J gave up 5 bases, with 20 bases separating them. This chain's CDR3 is CASSFGGQYIINEQYF. The CDR3 DNA sequence: TGTGCCAGCAGCTTTGGCGGACAGTACATCATAAACGAGCAGTACTTC.

This clonotype appeared many times. The chain employs TRBV7-2 and TRBJ2-7; TRBD1 or TRBD2 may be the D gene (8 bases each). The CDR3 covers 15 residues. The V end was cut by 5 bases, the J end by 5 bases, with 19 bases between. Germline CDR1 and CDR2: SGHTA and FQGNSA. This CDR3 reads CASSPRTGTRHEQYF. CDR3 DNA: TGTGCCAGCAGCCCCCGGACAGGGACTAGACACGAGCAGTACTTC.

Concerning this clonotype: An end of the junction differs from the germline gene, which may be a read error. The V gene is TRBV20-1, the J gene TRBJ2-5; 7 positions match TRBD2. The CDR3 has 15 amino acids. Germline loops: CDR1 DFQATT, CDR2 SNEGSKA (reference sequence). CDR3 in DNA: TGCAGTGTTAGAGATGGTGGGAGGGCCGTAGAGACCCAGTACTTC. Protein sequence: CSVRDGGRAVETQYF.

This clonotype showed up many times. The DNA for the CDR3 is TGCAGTGCTCCCCTGGGACAGGGGCCTCAGCCCCAGCATTTT. Protein product: CSAPLGQGPQPQHF. The chain is built from TRBV20-1 and TRBJ1-5, with TRBD1 matching 10 bases. J lost 6 bases, V lost 5 bases, and 7 bases had no gene match. Per the germline V gene, CDR1 is DFQATT and CDR2 is SNEGSKA (reference sequence). This CDR3 region has 14 residues.

Many counts were recorded for this clonotype. The chain is built from TRBV13 and TRBJ2-4; TRBD1 aligns across 9 bases. The V and J ends lost 5 bases and 4 bases, in that order; junction bases with no gene match: 6. Per germline, CDR1 PRHDT and CDR2 FYEKMQ (reference sequence). The CDR3 has 15 amino acids. CDR3: CASSRPGQGKNIQYF. The CDR3 bases are TGTGCCAGCAGCCGCCCCGGACAGGGGAAAAACATTCAGTACTTC.

This clonotype was recorded many times. The V call is TRBV25-1, the J call TRBJ2-3; maybe TRBD2 (5 bases). Trimming pared 3 bases from V and 0 bases from J, leaving 10 bases between. Germline-derived CDR1 and CDR2 are MGHDK and SYGVNS. This CDR3 is built from 15 residues. The CDR3 sequence is CASSEYGVSTDTQYF. The CDR3 coding sequence is TGTGCCAGCAGTGAGTACGGGGTCAGCACAGATACGCAGTATTTT.